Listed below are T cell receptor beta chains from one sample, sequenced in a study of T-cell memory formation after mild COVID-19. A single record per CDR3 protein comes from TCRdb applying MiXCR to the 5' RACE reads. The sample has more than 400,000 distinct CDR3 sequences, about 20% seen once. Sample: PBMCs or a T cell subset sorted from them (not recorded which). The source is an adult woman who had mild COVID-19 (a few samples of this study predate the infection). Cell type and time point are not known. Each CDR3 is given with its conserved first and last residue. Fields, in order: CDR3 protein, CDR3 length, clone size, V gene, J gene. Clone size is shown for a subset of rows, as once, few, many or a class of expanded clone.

CDR3 protein: CSADRQSTDTQYF
CDR3 length: 13
clone size: few
V gene: TRBV20-1
J gene: TRBJ2-3

CDR3 protein: CASSLTGGGGQTQYF
CDR3 length: 15
clone size: -
V gene: TRBV12-3/TRBV12-4
J gene: TRBJ2-3

CDR3 protein: CASRGGWGTQETQYF
CDR3 length: 15
clone size: -
V gene: TRBV3-1
J gene: TRBJ2-5

CDR3 protein: CASSGGTGYGPDTQYF
CDR3 length: 16
clone size: -
V gene: TRBV7-2
J gene: TRBJ2-3

CDR3 protein: CSVEGTGFYGYTF
CDR3 length: 13
clone size: -
V gene: TRBV29-1
J gene: TRBJ1-2

CDR3 protein: CASSQDPKSSYNEQFF
CDR3 length: 16
clone size: few
V gene: TRBV4-3
J gene: TRBJ2-1

CDR3 protein: CASSLGGPDYEQYF
CDR3 length: 14
clone size: few
V gene: TRBV7-9
J gene: TRBJ2-7

CDR3 protein: CASSDDREVETQYF
CDR3 length: 14
clone size: -
V gene: TRBV19
J gene: TRBJ2-5

CDR3 protein: CASSGQGKKGEQYF
CDR3 length: 14
clone size: few
V gene: TRBV12-3/TRBV12-4
J gene: TRBJ2-7

CDR3 protein: CASSLPPGAGGSSWYNEQFF
CDR3 length: 20
clone size: many
V gene: TRBV27
J gene: TRBJ2-1

CDR3 protein: CASSLVDTQYF
CDR3 length: 11
clone size: many
V gene: TRBV12-3/TRBV12-4
J gene: TRBJ2-3

CDR3 protein: CASSLQGNVYEQYF
CDR3 length: 14
clone size: -
V gene: TRBV12-3/TRBV12-4
J gene: TRBJ2-7

CDR3 protein: CSVVRRVNTEAFF
CDR3 length: 13
clone size: -
V gene: TRBV29-1
J gene: TRBJ1-1

CDR3 protein: CASSLEVTSGYNEQFF
CDR3 length: 16
clone size: -
V gene: TRBV7-9
J gene: TRBJ2-1

CDR3 protein: CASSLDYYNSPLHF
CDR3 length: 14
clone size: -
V gene: TRBV5-1
J gene: TRBJ1-6

CDR3 protein: CASSFDHRMTEAFF
CDR3 length: 14
clone size: few
V gene: TRBV7-2
J gene: TRBJ1-1

CDR3 protein: CASSPASGGSPLHF
CDR3 length: 14
clone size: -
V gene: TRBV12-3/TRBV12-4
J gene: TRBJ1-6

CDR3 protein: CSAGTGRLGEQYF
CDR3 length: 13
clone size: -
V gene: TRBV20-1
J gene: TRBJ2-7

CDR3 protein: CASSLGGRGKSDEQFF
CDR3 length: 16
clone size: -
V gene: TRBV4-1
J gene: TRBJ2-1

CDR3 protein: CASSLLASETGELFF
CDR3 length: 15
clone size: -
V gene: TRBV5-1
J gene: TRBJ2-2

CDR3 protein: CASSERRYTEAFF
CDR3 length: 13
clone size: -
V gene: TRBV2
J gene: TRBJ1-1

CDR3 protein: CASSLPRYRSHTGELFF
CDR3 length: 17
clone size: few
V gene: TRBV7-6
J gene: TRBJ2-2

CDR3 protein: CASSPRGGDYGYTF
CDR3 length: 14
clone size: -
V gene: TRBV5-1
J gene: TRBJ1-2

CDR3 protein: CASSPVGETEAFF
CDR3 length: 13
clone size: few
V gene: TRBV4-2
J gene: TRBJ1-1

CDR3 protein: CASTSPDGPGYTF
CDR3 length: 13
clone size: few
V gene: TRBV6-9
J gene: TRBJ1-2

CDR3 protein: CASSQDASGGAGTQYF
CDR3 length: 16
clone size: -
V gene: TRBV4-2
J gene: TRBJ2-3

CDR3 protein: CASSPTEGWGETQYF
CDR3 length: 15
clone size: many
V gene: TRBV5-1
J gene: TRBJ2-5

CDR3 protein: CASSFWTGPDTGELFF
CDR3 length: 16
clone size: -
V gene: TRBV12-3/TRBV12-4
J gene: TRBJ2-2

CDR3 protein: CASSLRGYSNQPQHF
CDR3 length: 15
clone size: -
V gene: TRBV12-3/TRBV12-4
J gene: TRBJ1-5

CDR3 protein: CASSFAGPYGYTF
CDR3 length: 13
clone size: -
V gene: TRBV5-1
J gene: TRBJ1-2

CDR3 protein: CASSELTGANYGYTF
CDR3 length: 15
clone size: -
V gene: TRBV6-1
J gene: TRBJ1-2

CDR3 protein: CASSTPGTSYEQYF
CDR3 length: 14
clone size: -
V gene: TRBV5-1
J gene: TRBJ2-7

CDR3 protein: CSARVRRASTDTQYF
CDR3 length: 15
clone size: -
V gene: TRBV20-1
J gene: TRBJ2-3

CDR3 protein: CSAPAGLADNEQFF
CDR3 length: 14
clone size: -
V gene: TRBV20-1
J gene: TRBJ2-1

CDR3 protein: CASTYLAGGSYEQYF
CDR3 length: 15
clone size: many
V gene: TRBV5-1
J gene: TRBJ2-7

CDR3 protein: CSAVRTANYGYTF
CDR3 length: 13
clone size: -
V gene: TRBV20-1
J gene: TRBJ1-2

CDR3 protein: CASSPRHQSTPNTEAFF
CDR3 length: 17
clone size: few
V gene: TRBV5-1
J gene: TRBJ1-1

CDR3 protein: CASSPILNNEQFF
CDR3 length: 13
clone size: -
V gene: TRBV11-2
J gene: TRBJ2-1